This T cell receptor (beta chain) was sequenced for a study of T-cell memory formation after mild COVID-19. Trimming cost V 5 bases and J 10 bases; bases outside gene matches: 15. The CDR3 sequence is 15 residues long. Germline V gene sequence: CDR1 GTSNPN, CDR2 SVGIG (reference sequence). TCRdb reprocessed the 5' RACE reads via MiXCR and lists one record per CDR3 protein. The sample has 45,000 or so distinct CDR3 sequences, roughly 7.2% seen once; the top ten hold 0.79%. The receptor was isolated from an adult who had mild COVID-19 (a few samples of this study predate the infection). Cell type and time point are not known. The sample was PBMCs or a T cell subset sorted from them (not recorded which). This rearrangement joins TRBV30 to TRBJ1-4; 8 nucleotides match TRBD1. CDR3 loop: CAWAGRQGLDPKLFF. The CDR3 coding sequence is TGTGCCTGGGCAGGCCGACAGGGGTTGGACCCAAAACTGTTTTTT.